The entry below describes one T cell receptor (beta chain). The antigen is not known. This CDR3 is built from 15 residues. The germline CDR1 and CDR2 sequences are MRHNA and SNTAGT. The entry originates in a study of T cell clusters in autoimmune cytopenias. TRB rearrangements were amplified by touch-down multiplex PCR with mixed TRB-A/B primers. TCRdb processed the multiplex PCR reads again and assigns one entry to each CDR3 protein, with no DNA. The sample data list 6,100 or so distinct CDR3 sequences. Study observations and caveats: The T cell clusters were defined only in silico, without experimental functional validation.

TRB was amplified from 250 ng of peripheral blood genomic DNA per sample. These same records also appear under a second study, on T cell repertoires in aging, cancer and after chemotherapy. That paper states: These repertoire data do not allow conclusions about immunological memory after chemotherapy.

Sequencing was performed on peripheral blood. The TCR comes from a human donor in good health. This rearrangement joins TRBV6-4 to TRBJ2-1; TCRdb returns TRBD1, unconfirmable since there is no DNA. CDR3 amino acids: CASSRDRVSYNEQFF.